This TCR beta chain was identified during a study of read filtering for tumor transcriptome and immune sequencing. Study-wide context: Transcriptome libraries were built from DNase-treated RNA.

Study-wide points: Single-read clonotypes: 80% to 90% of IR-seq clonotypes (around 3.5% of reads), almost 75% of RNA-seq clonotypes (approximately 45% of reads).

From 300 to 450 ng of RNA, a library with molecular barcoded alpha/delta and beta/gamma adaptors was made. Via MiXCR, TCRdb re-called the reads, giving one row per CDR3 protein. Here the sample spans 50,000 or so distinct CDR3 sequences, approximately 12% being singletons. The germline V gene encodes CDR1 DFQATT and CDR2 SNEGSKA (reference sequence). The CDR3 length is 14 residues. V was pared by 0 bases and J by 9 bases, with 10 bases of the junction left unmatched. In its sample, this clonotype was seen many times. Its specificity is not known. The sequence derives from a donor at least 40 years old with multiple myeloma. Sequenced material: a population of CD138-negative cells sorted from bone marrow. The chain is built from TRBV20-1 and TRBJ1-2; 7 nucleotides align to TRBD1. The CDR3 nucleotides are TGCAGTGCTAGAGATTCCTGGGCAGGGGGGAGCTACACCTTC. It yields the protein CSARDSWAGGSYTF.